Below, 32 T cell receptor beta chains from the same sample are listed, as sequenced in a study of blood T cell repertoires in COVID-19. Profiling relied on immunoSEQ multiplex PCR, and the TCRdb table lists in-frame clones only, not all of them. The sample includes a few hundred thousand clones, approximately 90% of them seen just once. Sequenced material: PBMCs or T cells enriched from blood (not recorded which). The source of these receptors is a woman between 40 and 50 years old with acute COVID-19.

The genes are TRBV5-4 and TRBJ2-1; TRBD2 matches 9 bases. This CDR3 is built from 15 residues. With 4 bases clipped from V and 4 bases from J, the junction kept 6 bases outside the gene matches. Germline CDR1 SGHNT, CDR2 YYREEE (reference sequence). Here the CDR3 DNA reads TGTGCCAGCAGCAAAGGCGGGGGGGGTTACAATGAGCAGTTCTTC. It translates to CASSKGGGGYNEQFF.

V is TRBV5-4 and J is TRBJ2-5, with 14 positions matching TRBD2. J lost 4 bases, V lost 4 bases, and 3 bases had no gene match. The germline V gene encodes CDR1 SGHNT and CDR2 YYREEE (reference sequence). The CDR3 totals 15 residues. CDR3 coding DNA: TGTGCCAGCAGCAGGACTAGCGGGAGGACAGAGACCCAGTACTTC. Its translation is CASSRTSGRTETQYF.

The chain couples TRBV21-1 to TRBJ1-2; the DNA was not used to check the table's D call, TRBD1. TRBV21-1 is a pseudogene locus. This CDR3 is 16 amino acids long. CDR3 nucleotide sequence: TGTGCCAGCAGCTCCCCCGGGACAGTCACTAACTATGGCTACACCTTC. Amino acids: CASSSPGTVTNYGYTF.

DNA for the CDR3: TGTGCCAGCAGTCCGAGACAGGGTACCTATGGCTACACCTTC. Translating it yields CASSPRQGTYGYTF. This chain links TRBV28 with TRBJ1-2; 7 positions match TRBD1. CDR3 length: 14 residues. The germline CDR1 and CDR2 sequences are MDHEN and SYDVKM. The V and J ends lost 5 bases and 4 bases, in that order; junction bases with no gene match: 7.

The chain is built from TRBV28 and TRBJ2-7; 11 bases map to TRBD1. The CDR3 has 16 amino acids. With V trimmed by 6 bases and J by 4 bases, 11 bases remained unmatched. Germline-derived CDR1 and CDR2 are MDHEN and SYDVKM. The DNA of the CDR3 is TGTGCCAGCAGCGCCTTCCGGGACAGGGGGAATTACGAGCAGTACGTC. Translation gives CASSAFRDRGNYEQYV.

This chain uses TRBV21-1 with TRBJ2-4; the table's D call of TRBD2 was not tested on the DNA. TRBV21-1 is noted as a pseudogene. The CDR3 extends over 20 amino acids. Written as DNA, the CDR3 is TGTGCCAGCAGCAATAACCTCTATAGCGGGAGGGAAGGTCTGGCAAACATTCAGTACTTC. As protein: CASSNNLYSGREGLANIQYF.

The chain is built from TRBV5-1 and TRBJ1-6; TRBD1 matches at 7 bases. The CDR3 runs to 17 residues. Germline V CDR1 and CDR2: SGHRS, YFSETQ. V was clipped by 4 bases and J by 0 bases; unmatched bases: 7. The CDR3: CASSSGQAASYNSPLHF. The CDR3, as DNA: TGCGCCAGCAGCAGTGGACAGGCGGCCTCCTATAATTCACCCCTCCACTTT. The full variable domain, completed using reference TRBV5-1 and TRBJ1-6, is KAGVTQTPRYLIKTRGQQVTLSCSPISGHRSVSWYQQTPGQGLQFLFEYFSETQRNKGNFPGRFSGRQFSNSRSEMNVSTLELGDSALYLCASSSGQAASYNSPLHFGNGTRLTVT.

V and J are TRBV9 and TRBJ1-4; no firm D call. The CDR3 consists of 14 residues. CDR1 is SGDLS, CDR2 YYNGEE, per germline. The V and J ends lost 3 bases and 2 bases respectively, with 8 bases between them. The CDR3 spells CASSAGLTNEKLFF. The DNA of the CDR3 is TGTGCCAGCAGCGCGGGGTTGACTAATGAAAAACTGTTTTTT.

CDR3 coding DNA: TGTGCCACGGTGGGGGAGCAGGGGTACACCGGGGAGCTGTTTTTT. It specifies CATVGEQGYTGELFF. The chain is built from TRBV28 and TRBJ2-2, with D possibly matching TRBD1 (6 bases). Trimming left V 10 bases short and J 3 bases short, with 18 bases between. Germline CDR1 MDHEN, CDR2 SYDVKM. CDR3 length equals 15 residues.

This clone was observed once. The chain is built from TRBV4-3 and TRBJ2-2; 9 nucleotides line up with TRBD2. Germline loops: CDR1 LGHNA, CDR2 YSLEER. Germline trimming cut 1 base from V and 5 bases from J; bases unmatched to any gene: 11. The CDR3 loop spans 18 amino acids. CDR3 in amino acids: CASSQVWASGKGTGELFF. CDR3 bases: TGCGCCAGCAGCCAAGTCTGGGCTAGCGGGAAAGGGACCGGGGAGCTGTTTTTT.

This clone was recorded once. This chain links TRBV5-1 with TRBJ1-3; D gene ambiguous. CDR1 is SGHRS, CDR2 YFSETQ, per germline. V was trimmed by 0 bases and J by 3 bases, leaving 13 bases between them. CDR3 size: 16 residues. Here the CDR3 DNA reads TGCGCCAGCAGCTTGGCAGGCAGGACTGGTGGAAACACCATATATTTT. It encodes CASSLAGRTGGNTIYF.

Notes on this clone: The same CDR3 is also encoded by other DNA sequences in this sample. DNA for the CDR3: TGTGCCAGCAGTTCCCCCGGGACTGCACAAGAGACCCAGTACTTC. It translates to CASSSPGTAQETQYF. The chain is built from TRBV28 and TRBJ2-5, with TRBD2 as a possible D gene (6 bases). This CDR3 is 15 amino acids long. Trimming cost V 4 bases and J 2 bases, with 14 bases left between them. The V gene's germline CDR1 is MDHEN and CDR2 SYDVKM.

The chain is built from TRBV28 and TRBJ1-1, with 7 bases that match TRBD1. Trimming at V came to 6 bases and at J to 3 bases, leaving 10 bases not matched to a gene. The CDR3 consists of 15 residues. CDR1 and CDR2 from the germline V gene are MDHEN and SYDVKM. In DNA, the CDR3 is TGTGCCAGCAGGACATTACAGGGGCGTGACACTGAAGCTTTCTTT. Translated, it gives CASRTLQGRDTEAFF.

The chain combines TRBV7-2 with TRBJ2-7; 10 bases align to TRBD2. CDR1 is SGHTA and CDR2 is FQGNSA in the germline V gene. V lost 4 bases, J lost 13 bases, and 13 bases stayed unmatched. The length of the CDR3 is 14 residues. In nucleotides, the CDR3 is TGTGCCAGCAGCTCCCTTGAAGCGGGAGGGCCTTGCTACTTC. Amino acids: CASSSLEAGGPCYF. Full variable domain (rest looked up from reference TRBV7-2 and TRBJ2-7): GAGVSQSPSNKVTEKGKDVELRCDPISGHTALYWYRQSLGQGLEFLIYFQGNSAPDKSGLPSDRFSAERTGGSVSTLTIQRTQQEDSAVYLCASSSLEAGGPCYFGPGTRLTVT.

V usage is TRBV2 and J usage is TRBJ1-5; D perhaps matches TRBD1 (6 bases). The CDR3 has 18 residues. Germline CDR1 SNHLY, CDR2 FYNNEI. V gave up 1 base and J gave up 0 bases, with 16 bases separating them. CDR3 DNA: TGTGCCAGCAGTGAAGGGGGGCAGGGAACTTTTAGCAATCAGCCCCAGCATTTT. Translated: CASSEGGQGTFSNQPQHF. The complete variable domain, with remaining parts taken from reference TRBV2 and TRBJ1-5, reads EPEVTQTPSHQVTQMGQEVILRCVPISNHLYFYWYRQILGQKVEFLVSFYNNEISEKSEIFDDQFSVERPDGSNFTLKIRSTKLEDSAMYFCASSEGGQGTFSNQPQHFGDGTRLSIL.

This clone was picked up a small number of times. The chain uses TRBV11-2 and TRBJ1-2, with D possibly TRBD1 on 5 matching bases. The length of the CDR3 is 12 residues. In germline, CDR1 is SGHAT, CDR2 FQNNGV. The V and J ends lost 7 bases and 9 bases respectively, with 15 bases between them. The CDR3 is CASTNGGDRYTF. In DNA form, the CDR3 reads TGTGCCAGCACCAACGGGGGGGACCGCTACACCTTC.

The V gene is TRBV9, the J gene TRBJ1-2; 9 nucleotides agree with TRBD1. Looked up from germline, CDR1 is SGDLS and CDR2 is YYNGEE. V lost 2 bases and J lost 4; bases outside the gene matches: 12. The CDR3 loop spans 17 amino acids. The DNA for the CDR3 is TGTGCCAGCAGCGTCGGACAGGGGTGGGGAGGTGGCTATGGCTACACCTTC. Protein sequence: CASSVGQGWGGGYGYTF.

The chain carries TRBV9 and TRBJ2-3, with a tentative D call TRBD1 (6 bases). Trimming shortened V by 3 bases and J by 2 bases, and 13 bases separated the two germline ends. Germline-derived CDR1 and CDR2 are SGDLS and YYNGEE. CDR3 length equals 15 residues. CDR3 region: CASSARGGTTDTQYF. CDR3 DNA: TGTGCCAGCAGCGCCCGAGGGGGAACCACAGATACGCAGTATTTT.

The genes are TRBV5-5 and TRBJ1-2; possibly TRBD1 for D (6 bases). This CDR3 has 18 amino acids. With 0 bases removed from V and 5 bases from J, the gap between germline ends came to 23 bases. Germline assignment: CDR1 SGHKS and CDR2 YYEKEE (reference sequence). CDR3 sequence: CASSLVFGGAAVGYGYTF. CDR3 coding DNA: TGTGCCAGCAGCTTGGTCTTCGGGGGGGCAGCAGTCGGTTATGGCTACACCTTC.

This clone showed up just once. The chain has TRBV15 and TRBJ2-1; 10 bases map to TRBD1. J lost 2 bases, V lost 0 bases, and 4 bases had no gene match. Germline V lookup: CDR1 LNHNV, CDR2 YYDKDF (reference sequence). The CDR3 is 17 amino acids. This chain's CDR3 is CATSRDLDRGPYNEQFF. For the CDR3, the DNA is TGTGCCACCAGCAGAGATCTCGACAGGGGGCCCTACAATGAGCAGTTCTTC.

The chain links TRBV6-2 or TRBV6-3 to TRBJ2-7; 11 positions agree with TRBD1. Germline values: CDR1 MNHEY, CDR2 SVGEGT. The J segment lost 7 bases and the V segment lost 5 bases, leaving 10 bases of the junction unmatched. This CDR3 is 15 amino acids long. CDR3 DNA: TGTGCCAGCAGTGCACCCGGACAGGGGGCGGGTGAGCAGTACGTC. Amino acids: CASSAPGQGAGEQYV.

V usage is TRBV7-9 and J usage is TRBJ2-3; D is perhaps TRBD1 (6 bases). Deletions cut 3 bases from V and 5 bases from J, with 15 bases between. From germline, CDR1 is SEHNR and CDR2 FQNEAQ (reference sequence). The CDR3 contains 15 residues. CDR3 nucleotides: TGTGCCAGCAGCTTCCACAGGGCTCAGGGAGATACGCAGTATTTT. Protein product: CASSFHRAQGDTQYF.

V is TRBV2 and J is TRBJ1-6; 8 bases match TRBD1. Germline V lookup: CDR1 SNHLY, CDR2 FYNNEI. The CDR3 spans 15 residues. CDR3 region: CATSAGGARNSPLHF. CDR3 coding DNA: TGTGCAACATCTGCAGGGGGCGCGCGGAATTCACCCCTCCACTTT. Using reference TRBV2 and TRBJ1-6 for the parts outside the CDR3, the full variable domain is EPEVTQTPSHQVTQMGQEVILRCVPISNHLYFYWYRQILGQKVEFLVSFYNNEISEKSEIFDDQFSVERPDGSNFTLKIRSTKLEDSAMYFCATSAGGARNSPLHFGNGTRLTVT.

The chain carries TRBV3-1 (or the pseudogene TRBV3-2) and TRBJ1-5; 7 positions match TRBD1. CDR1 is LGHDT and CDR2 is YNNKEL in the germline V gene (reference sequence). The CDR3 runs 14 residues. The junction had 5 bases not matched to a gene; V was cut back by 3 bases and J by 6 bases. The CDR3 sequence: CASSHVGGSQPQHF. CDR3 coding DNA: TGTGCCAGCAGCCACGTAGGGGGCAGTCAGCCCCAGCATTTT.

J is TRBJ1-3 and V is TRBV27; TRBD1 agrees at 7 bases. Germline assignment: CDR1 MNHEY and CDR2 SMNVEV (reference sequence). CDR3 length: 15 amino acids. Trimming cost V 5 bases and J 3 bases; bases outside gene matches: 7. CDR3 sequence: CASSLTRDSGNTIYF. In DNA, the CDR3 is TGTGCCAGCAGTCTAACTCGGGACAGTGGAAACACCATATATTTT.

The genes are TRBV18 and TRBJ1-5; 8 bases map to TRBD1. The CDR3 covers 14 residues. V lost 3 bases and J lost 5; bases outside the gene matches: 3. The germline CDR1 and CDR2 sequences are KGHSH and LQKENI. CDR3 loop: CASSPGTGYQPQHF. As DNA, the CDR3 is TGTGCCAGCTCACCTGGGACAGGTTATCAGCCCCAGCATTTT.

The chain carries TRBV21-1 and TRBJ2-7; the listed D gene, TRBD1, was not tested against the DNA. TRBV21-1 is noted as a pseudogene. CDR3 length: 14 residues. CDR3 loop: CASSSHRVSYEQYV. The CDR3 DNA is TGTGCCAGCAGCTCTCACAGGGTGTCCTACGAGCAGTACGTC.

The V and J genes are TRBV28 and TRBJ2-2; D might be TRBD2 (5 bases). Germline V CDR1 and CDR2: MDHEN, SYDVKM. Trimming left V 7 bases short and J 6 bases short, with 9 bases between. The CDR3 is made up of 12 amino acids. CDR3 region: CASTSDSGELFF. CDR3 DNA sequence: TGTGCCAGCACATCGGACTCCGGGGAGCTGTTTTTT. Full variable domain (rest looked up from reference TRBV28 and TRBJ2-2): DVKVTQSSRYLVKRTGEKVFLECVQDMDHENMFWYRQDPGLGLRLIYFSYDVKMKEKGDIPEGYSVSREKKERFSLILESASTNQTSMYLCASTSDSGELFFGEGSRLTVL.

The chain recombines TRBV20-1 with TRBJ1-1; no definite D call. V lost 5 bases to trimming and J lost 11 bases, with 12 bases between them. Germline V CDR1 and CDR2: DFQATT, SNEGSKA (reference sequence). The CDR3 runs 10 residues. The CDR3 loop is CSAFRDFAFF. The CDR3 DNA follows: TGCAGTGCTTTTCGAGATTTCGCTTTCTTT.

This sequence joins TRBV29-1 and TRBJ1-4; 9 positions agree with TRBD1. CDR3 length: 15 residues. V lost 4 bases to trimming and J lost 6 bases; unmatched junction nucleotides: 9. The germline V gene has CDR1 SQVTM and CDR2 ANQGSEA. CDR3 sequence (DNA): TGCAGCGTTGGCAAAACCGGGACAGGGTATGAAAAACTGTTTTTT. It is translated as CSVGKTGTGYEKLFF.

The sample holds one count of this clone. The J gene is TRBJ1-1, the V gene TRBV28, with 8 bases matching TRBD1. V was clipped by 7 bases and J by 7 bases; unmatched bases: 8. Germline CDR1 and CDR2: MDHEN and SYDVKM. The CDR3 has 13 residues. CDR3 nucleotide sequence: TGTGCCAGCACCCTGACTGGGACAGGTGAAGCTTTCTTT. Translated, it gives CASTLTGTGEAFF.

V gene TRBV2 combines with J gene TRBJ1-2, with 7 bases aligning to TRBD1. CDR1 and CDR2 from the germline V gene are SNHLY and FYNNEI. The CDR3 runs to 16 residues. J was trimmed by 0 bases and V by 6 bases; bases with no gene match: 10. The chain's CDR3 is CASRFNPQGSNYGYTF. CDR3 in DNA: TGTGCCAGCAGGTTTAATCCACAGGGGTCTAACTATGGCTACACCTTC.